The 30 T cell receptor beta chains given below trace back to one sample, sequenced in a study of T cell changes during pregnancy in multiple sclerosis (dated by TCRdb to the late 2010s). Library creation used the immunoSEQ multiplex PCR assay. TCRdb carries this immuneACCESS record with in-frame sequences only. Its versions omit some clonotypes, under half of them owing to an unresolved V gene in the studies checked, with the rest unexplained. The sample table records around 70,000 clones; 80% to 95% of these occur just once. Clones ranked in the top ten supply roughly 1.7% of the sample. This sample comprised peripheral blood, obtained in the first trimester of pregnancy. The receptors stem from a female donor in good health, enrolled as a control in a pregnancy study.

The V call is TRBV7-6, the J call TRBJ2-7; 13 nucleotides line up with TRBD2. CDR3 length equals 21 residues. With V trimmed by 4 bases and J by 1 base, 19 bases remained unmatched. Germline values: CDR1 SGHVS, CDR2 FNYEAQ. The CDR3 nucleotides are TGTGCCAGCAGCTACCAAACGTCCGGGACTAGCGGGACTAGGCCGTCCTACGAGCAGTACTTC. It specifies CASSYQTSGTSGTRPSYEQYF.

This clone was detected only once. J is TRBJ2-7 and V is TRBV6-5; D is uncertain. The CDR3 length is 11 residues. CDR1 and CDR2 from the germline V gene are MNHEY and SVGAGI. V was trimmed by 2 bases and J by 7 bases, leaving 6 bases between them. CDR3 sequence reads: CASSYDGEQYF. The CDR3 nucleotides are TGTGCCAGCAGTTACGACGGGGAGCAGTACTTC.

In this sample, this clone turned up a few times. V gene TRBV6-1 combines with J gene TRBJ2-2; perhaps TRBD2 as D (6 bases). The CDR3 has 15 amino acids. Germline CDR1 is MNHNS and CDR2 is SASEGT. V gave up 0 bases and J gave up 1 base, with 6 bases separating them. CDR3 nucleotides: TGTGCCAGCAGTGAAGCTAGCGGGAACACCGGGGAGCTGTTTTTT. It encodes CASSEASGNTGELFF.

Points on this clone: A read error may produce the germline difference seen at one junction end. The V gene is TRBV29-1, the J gene TRBJ2-5; 10 bases match TRBD2. Per germline, CDR1 SQVTM and CDR2 ANQGSEA. CDR3 length: 14 amino acids. CDR3 sequence reads: CSVEGLAGEETQYF. For the CDR3, the DNA is TGCAGCGTAGAAGGGCTAGCGGGAGAAGAGACCCAGTACTTC.

The count of this clone is one. The V gene is TRBV6-5, the J gene TRBJ1-2; D perhaps matches TRBD1 (5 bases). The CDR3 contains 11 residues. The germline gives CDR1 MNHEY, CDR2 SVGAGI. The V gene lost 8 bases and the J gene lost 5 bases, with 9 bases spanning the gap. The CDR3 spells CASGPGYGYTF. The CDR3 DNA reads as TGTGCCAGCGGACCAGGGTATGGCTACACCTTC.

Comment on this clone: Distinct nucleotide sequences in the sample also encode this CDR3. J is TRBJ2-5 and V is TRBV5-1, with TRBD2 identical over 8 bases. CDR3 length: 13 amino acids. Unmatched junction bases numbered 1, after V lost 3 bases and J lost 3 bases. Germline-derived CDR1 and CDR2 are SGHRS and YFSETQ. The CDR3 loop is CASSSGLEETQYF. CDR3 bases: TGCGCCAGCAGCTCGGGACTAGAAGAGACCCAGTACTTC.

The V gene is TRBV5-4, the J gene TRBJ2-2; D remains ambiguous. Trimming removed 0 bases from V and 0 bases from J, with 6 bases in between. The germline V gene has CDR1 SGHNT and CDR2 YYREEE (reference sequence). The CDR3 totals 15 residues. This CDR3 is CASSLVPSNTGELFF. In DNA, the CDR3 is TGTGCCAGCAGCTTGGTTCCGTCGAACACCGGGGAGCTGTTTTTT.

The gene calls are TRBV5-1 and TRBJ1-2; D possibly corresponds to TRBD1 (5 bases). V shed 7 bases and J shed 0 bases, with 7 bases lying between them. Germline lookup yields CDR1 SGHRS and CDR2 YFSETQ. The CDR3 runs to 12 residues. CDR3 protein: CASSGSNYGYTF. CDR3 DNA: TGCGCCAGCTCAGGGTCTAACTATGGCTACACCTTC.

The rearrangement links TRBV4-1 to TRBJ2-1, with 7 nucleotides matching TRBD2. From germline, CDR1 is MGHRA and CDR2 YSYEKL. The length of the CDR3 is 17 residues. With V trimmed by 3 bases and J by 5 bases, 13 bases remained unmatched. CDR3 sequence (DNA): TGCGCCAGCAGCCACTTCGGACTAGTTGGGACCCACAATGAGCAGTTCTTC. It yields the protein CASSHFGLVGTHNEQFF.

The chain joins TRBV28 to TRBJ1-2, with 11 bases matching TRBD1. The CDR3 is made up of 14 amino acids. J gave up 8 bases and V 2 bases, and 4 bases lay outside the gene matches. The germline V gene encodes CDR1 MDHEN and CDR2 SYDVKM. CDR3 sequence reads: CASSLSGQGAGYTF. The DNA for the CDR3 is TGTGCCAGCAGTTTAAGTGGACAGGGGGCCGGCTACACCTTC.

The gene calls are TRBV28 and TRBJ2-1; no firm D call. This CDR3 has 14 residues. Trimming shortened V by 4 bases and J by 4 bases, and 11 bases separated the two germline ends. The germline gives CDR1 MDHEN, CDR2 SYDVKM. CDR3 nucleotide sequence: TGTGCCAGCAGTTCCCGAGAACGGTACAATGAGCAGTTCTTC. Encoded protein: CASSSRERYNEQFF.

This rearrangement joins TRBV2 to TRBJ2-4, with 8 bases matching TRBD2. J gave up 7 bases and V 6 bases, and 8 bases lay outside the gene matches. The CDR3 extends over 14 amino acids. Germline V gene sequence: CDR1 SNHLY, CDR2 FYNNEI. CDR3 sequence reads: CASRTSGSGNIQYF. CDR3 DNA sequence: TGTGCCAGCAGGACCAGCGGGAGCGGCAACATTCAGTACTTC.

The chain uses TRBV2 and TRBJ2-7; D is uncertain. Germline lookup yields CDR1 SNHLY and CDR2 FYNNEI. This CDR3 spans 11 amino acids. Trimming left V 6 bases short and J 3 bases short, with 6 bases between. Here the CDR3 DNA reads TGTGCCAGCAGGAGAGGCTACGAGCAGTACTTC. Amino acids: CASRRGYEQYF. Full variable domain (rest looked up from reference TRBV2 and TRBJ2-7): EPEVTQTPSHQVTQMGQEVILRCVPISNHLYFYWYRQILGQKVEFLVSFYNNEISEKSEIFDDQFSVERPDGSNFTLKIRSTKLEDSAMYFCASRRGYEQYFGPGTRLTVT.

The CDR3 nucleotides read TGTGCCAGCAGCTTGGCAGGAGGGGCCTTCAATGAAAAACTGTTTTTT. Protein: CASSLAGGAFNEKLFF. The genes are TRBV7-6 and TRBJ1-4, with D perhaps TRBD1 (5 bases). The CDR3 has 16 residues. Germline CDR1 and CDR2: SGHVS and FNYEAQ. With 3 bases removed from V and 5 bases from J, the gap between germline ends came to 16 bases. The full variable domain, with the rest looked up from reference TRBV7-6 and TRBJ1-4, is GAGVSQSPRYKVTKRGQDVALRCDPISGHVSLYWYRQALGQGPEFLTYFNYEAQQDKSGLPNDRFSAERPEGSISTLTIQRTEQRDSAMYRCASSLAGGAFNEKLFFGSGTQLSVL.

The chain links TRBV29-1 to TRBJ2-7, with 8 bases lining up with TRBD1. The CDR3 has 12 amino acids. The V gene's germline CDR1 is SQVTM and CDR2 ANQGSEA. After removal of 6 bases from V and 4 bases from J, the junction contained 5 bases not matched to a gene. The CDR3 DNA follows: TGCAGCGTGACCCGGACAGGGTACGAGCAGTACTTC. This gives the protein CSVTRTGYEQYF.

This clone was observed a few times. The chain employs TRBV4-2 and TRBJ1-1; D gene ambiguous. CDR1 LGHNA and CDR2 YNFKEQ come from the germline V gene. This CDR3 is 15 amino acids long. The V end lost 0 bases, the J end lost 3 bases, and 11 bases lay between the germline ends. CDR3 bases: TGTGCCAGCAGCCAAGATAGGAGTCGGCACACTGAAGCTTTCTTT. Translating it yields CASSQDRSRHTEAFF.

The count of this clone is one. The gene calls are TRBV7-9 and TRBJ2-3; D possibly corresponds to TRBD2 (6 bases). The V end was cut by 5 bases, the J end by 6 bases, with 21 bases between. Looked up from germline, CDR1 is SEHNR and CDR2 is FQNEAQ (reference sequence). The CDR3 loop spans 16 amino acids. The CDR3 region has the DNA TGTGCCAGCAGCCCGAGGCCTACTAGCCCCCTGGATACGCAGTATTTT. Translation gives CASSPRPTSPLDTQYF.

This chain uses TRBV2 with TRBJ2-7; TRBD1 matches 8 bases. CDR3 size: 13 residues. The V and J ends lost 8 bases and 4 bases, in that order; junction bases with no gene match: 7. Germline V CDR1 and CDR2: SNHLY, FYNNEI. DNA of the CDR3: TGTGCCAGCTCCCGGGGACAGGCTTACGAGCAGTACTTC. Translated: CASSRGQAYEQYF.

CDR3 DNA sequence: TGTGCCAGCAGCTTACGGTGGGCAGACAATCAGCCCCAGCATTTT. It translates to CASSLRWADNQPQHF. V is TRBV11-1 and J is TRBJ1-5; D is undetermined. CDR1 is SGHAT, CDR2 FQDESV, per germline (reference sequence). The V end lost 2 bases, the J end lost 3 bases, and 11 bases lay between the germline ends. This CDR3 contains 15 residues.

V and J are TRBV18 and TRBJ2-1; 8 nucleotides agree with TRBD2. Germline CDR1 KGHSH, CDR2 LQKENI. CDR3 length equals 15 residues. The V and J ends lost 3 bases and 13 bases, in that order; junction bases with no gene match: 14. The CDR3 is CASSPRIGGVDGQFF. The CDR3 coding sequence is TGTGCCAGCTCACCCCGCATCGGGGGGGTCGATGGTCAGTTCTTC.

The rearrangement joins TRBV6-5 to TRBJ2-7, with D tentatively TRBD1 (6 bases). The CDR3 runs to 14 residues. V was trimmed by 6 bases and J by 1 base, leaving 13 bases between them. Looked up from germline, CDR1 is MNHEY and CDR2 is SVGAGI. This CDR3 is CASRDSGASYEQYF. DNA for the CDR3: TGTGCCAGCAGAGACTCAGGGGCGTCCTACGAGCAGTACTTC.

The chain is built from TRBV4-1 and TRBJ2-5; maybe TRBD1 (6 bases). The germline V gene encodes CDR1 MGHRA and CDR2 YSYEKL. V lost 1 base, J lost 5 bases, and 14 bases lay in between. This CDR3 spans 15 amino acids. CDR3 DNA: TGCGCCAGCAGCCAAGGCCCAGGGGTTTTCGAGACCCAGTACTTC. Protein: CASSQGPGVFETQYF.

J is TRBJ2-7 and V is TRBV5-1, with D perhaps TRBD2 (6 bases). The germline V and J ends were trimmed by 4 bases and 1 base, with 12 bases remaining between them. Germline CDR1 SGHRS, CDR2 YFSETQ. The CDR3 contains 14 residues. This CDR3 reads CASSPPTRSYEQYF. CDR3 nucleotide sequence: TGCGCCAGCAGCCCCCCGACTAGGTCCTACGAGCAGTACTTC.

CDR3 sequence reads: CASRLDRDYEQYF. The CDR3 region has the DNA TGTGCCAGCAGACTGGACAGGGATTACGAGCAGTACTTC. V gene TRBV27 combines with J gene TRBJ2-7, with 8 bases matching TRBD1. Germline lookup yields CDR1 MNHEY and CDR2 SMNVEV (reference sequence). The CDR3 runs 13 residues. With V trimmed by 6 bases and J by 4 bases, 5 bases remained unmatched.

CDR3 in DNA: TGTGCCAGCAGTGGGGGCCTAGCGGGAGAGGCAGATACGCAGTATTTT. Its protein product is CASSGGLAGEADTQYF. The chain joins TRBV2 to TRBJ2-3; 10 bases map to TRBD2. CDR1 SNHLY and CDR2 FYNNEI come from the germline V gene. CDR3 length equals 16 residues. Trimming at V came to 4 bases and at J to 4 bases, leaving 8 bases not matched to a gene.

The chain carries TRBV27 and TRBJ1-1; TRBD1 matches at 9 bases. Germline V lookup: CDR1 MNHEY, CDR2 SMNVEV (reference sequence). The V and J ends lost 6 bases and 6 bases, in that order; junction bases with no gene match: 8. The CDR3 is 14 residues long. The CDR3 nucleotides read TGTGCCAGCAGATACAGGGGGCGCGTAGCTGAAGCTTTCTTT. It specifies CASRYRGRVAEAFF.

The V and J genes are TRBV30 and TRBJ2-1; a possible D gene is TRBD1 (5 bases). The CDR3 has 12 amino acids. Germline-derived CDR1 and CDR2 are GTSNPN and SVGIG (reference sequence). Trimming shortened V by 5 bases and J by 5 bases, and 10 bases separated the two germline ends. The CDR3 nucleotides read TGTGCCTGGGGACAAAGAAACAATGAGCAGTTCTTC. As protein: CAWGQRNNEQFF.

J is TRBJ2-3 and V is TRBV5-4; D might be TRBD2 (5 bases). This CDR3 comprises 14 residues. Trimming took 0 bases from V and 6 from J, leaving 11 bases between them. Looked up from germline, CDR1 is SGHNT and CDR2 is YYREEE (reference sequence). As DNA, the CDR3 is TGTGCCAGCAGCTTGGTAGAGGGAATGGATACGCAGTATTTT. Residues: CASSLVEGMDTQYF.

The gene calls are TRBV28 and TRBJ1-1; D is possibly TRBD1 (5 bases). CDR1 and CDR2 from the germline V gene are MDHEN and SYDVKM. The CDR3 length is 13 residues. Trimming left V 1 base short and J 6 bases short, with 9 bases between. The CDR3 sequence is CASSLFGTAEAFF. The CDR3 region has the DNA TGTGCCAGCAGTTTATTCGGGACTGCTGAAGCTTTCTTT.

CDR3 DNA: TGTGCCAGCAGTGAGCGGGACTCCTACGAGCAGTACTTC. Encoded protein: CASSERDSYEQYF. V gene TRBV6-1 combines with J gene TRBJ2-7; weak D call: TRBD2 (6 bases). Germline lookup yields CDR1 MNHNS and CDR2 SASEGT. The CDR3 totals 13 residues. V was cut by 3 bases and J by 0 bases, with 6 bases left in between.